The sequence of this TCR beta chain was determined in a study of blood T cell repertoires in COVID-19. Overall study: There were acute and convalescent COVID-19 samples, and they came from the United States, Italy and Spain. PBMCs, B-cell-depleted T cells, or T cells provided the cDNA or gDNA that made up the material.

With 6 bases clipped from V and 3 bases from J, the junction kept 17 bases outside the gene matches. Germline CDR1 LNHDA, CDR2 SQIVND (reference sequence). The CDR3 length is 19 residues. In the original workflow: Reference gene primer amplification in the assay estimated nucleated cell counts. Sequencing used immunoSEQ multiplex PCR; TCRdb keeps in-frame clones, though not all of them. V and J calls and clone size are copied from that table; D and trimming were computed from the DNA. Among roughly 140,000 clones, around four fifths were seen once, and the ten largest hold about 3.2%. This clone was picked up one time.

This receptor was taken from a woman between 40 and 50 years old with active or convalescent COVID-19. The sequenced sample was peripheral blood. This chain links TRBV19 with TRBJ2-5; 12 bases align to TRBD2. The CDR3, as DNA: TGTGCCAGTAGCCCCCGACTAGCGGGAGTCCGTTCCTTTAAAGAGACCCAGTACTTC. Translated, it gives CASSPRLAGVRSFKETQYF.